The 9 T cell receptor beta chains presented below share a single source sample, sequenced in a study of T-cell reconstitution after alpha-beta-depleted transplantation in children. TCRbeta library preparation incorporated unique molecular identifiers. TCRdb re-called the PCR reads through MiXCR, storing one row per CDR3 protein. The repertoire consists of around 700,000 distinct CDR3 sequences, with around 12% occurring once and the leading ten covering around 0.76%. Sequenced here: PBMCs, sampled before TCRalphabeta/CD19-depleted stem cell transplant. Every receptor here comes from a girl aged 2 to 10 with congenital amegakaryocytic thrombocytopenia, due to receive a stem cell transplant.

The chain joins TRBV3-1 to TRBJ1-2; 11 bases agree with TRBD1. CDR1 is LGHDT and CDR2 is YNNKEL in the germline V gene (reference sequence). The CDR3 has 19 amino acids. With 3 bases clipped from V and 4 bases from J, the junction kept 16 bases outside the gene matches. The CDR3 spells CASSHEVPGQGGVGYGYTF. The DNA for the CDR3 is TGTGCCAGCAGCCACGAAGTACCGGGACAGGGGGGCGTCGGCTATGGCTACACCTTC.

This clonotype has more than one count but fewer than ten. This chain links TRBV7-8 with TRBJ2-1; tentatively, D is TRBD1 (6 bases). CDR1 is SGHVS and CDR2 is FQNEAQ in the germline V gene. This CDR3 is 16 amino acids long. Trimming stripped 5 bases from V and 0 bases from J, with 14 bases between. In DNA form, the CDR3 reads TGTGCCAGCAGCACGCGACAGGTCTTCTCCTACAATGAGCAGTTCTTC. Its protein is CASSTRQVFSYNEQFF.

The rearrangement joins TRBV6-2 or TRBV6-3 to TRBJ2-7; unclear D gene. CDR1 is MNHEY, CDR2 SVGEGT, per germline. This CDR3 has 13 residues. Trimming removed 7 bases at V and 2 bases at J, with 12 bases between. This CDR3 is CASIPFSPYEQYF. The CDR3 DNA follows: TGTGCCAGCATTCCATTCTCCCCCTACGAGCAGTACTTC.

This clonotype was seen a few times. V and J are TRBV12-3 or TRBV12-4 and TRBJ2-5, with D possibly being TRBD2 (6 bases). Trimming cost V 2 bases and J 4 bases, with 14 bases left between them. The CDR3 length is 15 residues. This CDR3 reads CASSLNMRRVETQYF. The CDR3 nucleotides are TGTGCCAGCAGTTTAAATATGCGGAGGGTAGAGACCCAGTACTTC.

The chain's CDR3 is CASSLDSGWVEQYF. In nucleotides, the CDR3 is TGTGCCAGCAGCTTGGACTCCGGTTGGGTTGAGCAGTACTTC. The chain recombines TRBV5-6 with TRBJ2-7; no clear D. The CDR3 covers 14 residues. Germline V gene lookup returns CDR1 SGHDT and CDR2 YYEEEE. Trimming took off 0 bases at V and 7 bases at J, with 14 bases between the two ends. Variable domain in full (rest from reference TRBV5-6 and TRBJ2-7): DAGVTQSPTHLIKTRGQQVTLRCSPKSGHDTVSWYQQALGQGPQFIFQYYEEEERQRGNFPDRFSGHQFPNYSSELNVNALLLGDSALYLCASSLDSGWVEQYFGPGTRLTVT.

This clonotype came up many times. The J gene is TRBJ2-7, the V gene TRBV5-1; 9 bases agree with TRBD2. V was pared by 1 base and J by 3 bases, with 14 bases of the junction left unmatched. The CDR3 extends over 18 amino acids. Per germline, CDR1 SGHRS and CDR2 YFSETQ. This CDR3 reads CASSLRLAGLRRYYEQYF. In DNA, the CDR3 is TGCGCCAGCAGCTTGAGGCTAGCGGGACTGAGACGTTACTACGAGCAGTACTTC.

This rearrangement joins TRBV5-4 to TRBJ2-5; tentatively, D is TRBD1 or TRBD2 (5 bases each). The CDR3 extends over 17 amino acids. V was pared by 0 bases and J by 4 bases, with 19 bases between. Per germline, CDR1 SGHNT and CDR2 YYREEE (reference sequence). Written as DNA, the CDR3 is TGTGCCAGCAGCTTGGGCCCTCATGGGGGTTTAGGAGAGACCCAGTACTTC. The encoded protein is CASSLGPHGGLGETQYF. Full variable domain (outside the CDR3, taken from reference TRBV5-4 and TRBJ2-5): ETGVTQSPTHLIKTRGQQVTLRCSSQSGHNTVSWYQQALGQGPQFIFQYYREEENGRGNFPPRFSGLQFPNYSSELNVNALELDDSALYLCASSLGPHGGLGETQYFGPGTRLLVL.

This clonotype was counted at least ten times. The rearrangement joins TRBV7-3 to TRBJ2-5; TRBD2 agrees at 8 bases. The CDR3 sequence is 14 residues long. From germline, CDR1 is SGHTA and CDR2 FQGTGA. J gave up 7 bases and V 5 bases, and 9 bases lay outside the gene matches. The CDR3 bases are TGTGCCAGCAGCCGTTCAGCGGGAGACGTGACCCAGTACTTC. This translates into CASSRSAGDVTQYF.

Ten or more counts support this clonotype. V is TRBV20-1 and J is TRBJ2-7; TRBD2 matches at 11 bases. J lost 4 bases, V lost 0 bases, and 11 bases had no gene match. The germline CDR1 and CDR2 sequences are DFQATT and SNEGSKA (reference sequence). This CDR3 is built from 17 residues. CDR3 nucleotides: TGCAGTGCTAGAGACCGGCTGACTAGCGGGGTTCATTACGAGCAGTACTTC. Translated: CSARDRLTSGVHYEQYF.